Below, 20 T cell receptor beta chains from the same sample are listed, as sequenced in a study of T cells in Graves' hyperthyroidism and ophthalmopathy (dated by TCRdb to 2018 to 2020). Preparation of the library involved multiplex PCR. Sequenced on an Illumina HiSeq 2000. The TCR beta CDR3 regions were amplified from the RNA transcripts. A first-round RT-PCR of the TCR CDR3 used the HTBI primer set with the Qiagen OneStep RT-PCR kit. TCRdb's own reprocessing of the public reads used fastp at Q25 and MiXCR and kept productive beta chains. Here each entry gathers all rows of one CDR3 protein and keeps the most common genes and DNA. Recorded for this sample are hundreds of thousands of distinct CDR3 sequences; approximately 15% of them occurred a single time. Together, the top ten hold more than 5% of the sample. Sample: blood. All receptors derive from a woman in her 30s with Graves' hyperthyroidism that later progressed to Graves' ophthalmopathy.

V gene TRBV30 combines with J gene TRBJ1-1; tentatively, D is TRBD1 (5 bases). V dropped 1 base and J dropped 5 bases, with 17 bases sitting between them. This CDR3 has 15 amino acids. CDR1 and CDR2 (germline): GTSNPN, SVGIG (reference sequence). The CDR3 is CAWSDPRHGGTEAFF. The CDR3 bases are TGTGCCTGGAGTGACCCGCGACACGGGGGTACTGAAGCTTTCTTT.

V gene TRBV13 combines with J gene TRBJ2-1, with TRBD2 identical over 7 bases. There are 13 residues in the CDR3. V lost 0 bases and J lost 15; bases outside the gene matches: 8. The germline V gene encodes CDR1 PRHDT and CDR2 FYEKMQ (reference sequence). The chain's CDR3 is CASSLGHAGAPFF. The CDR3 bases are TGTGCCAGCAGCTTAGGCCATGCGGGAGCACCGTTCTTC. The full variable domain, in which reference TRBV13 and TRBJ2-1 provide the parts outside the CDR3, is AAGVIQSPRHLIKEKRETATLKCYPIPRHDTVYWYQQGPGQDPQFLISFYEKMQSDKGSIPDRFSAQQFSDYHSELNMSSLELGDSALYFCASSLGHAGAPFFGPGTRLTVL.

This clonotype was observed a handful of times. The chain has TRBV30 and TRBJ2-1; D ambiguous. The germline gives CDR1 GTSNPN, CDR2 SVGIG (reference sequence). This CDR3 is built from 12 residues. Trimming stripped 0 bases from V and 6 bases from J, with 6 bases between. The CDR3 reads CAWSVRSNEQFF. For the CDR3, the DNA is TGTGCCTGGAGTGTCCGCAGCAATGAGCAGTTCTTC.

This clonotype was recorded at least ten times. The chain uses TRBV11-1 and TRBJ2-2; the D gene is possibly TRBD2 (6 bases). Trimming removed 1 base at V and 6 bases at J, with 15 bases between. Germline V gene lookup returns CDR1 SGHAT and CDR2 FQDESV (reference sequence). This CDR3 contains 16 residues. The chain's CDR3 is CASSLGYPGVAGELFF. The CDR3 DNA sequence: TGTGCCAGCAGCTTAGGTTATCCGGGAGTGGCCGGGGAGCTGTTTTTT.

In its sample, this clonotype was seen a few times. This sequence joins TRBV13 and TRBJ2-2; 7 positions agree with TRBD1. CDR1 and CDR2 (germline): PRHDT, FYEKMQ (reference sequence). The J segment lost 5 bases and the V segment lost 4 bases, leaving 13 bases of the junction unmatched. The CDR3 is 17 residues long. CDR3 coding DNA: TGTGCCAGCAGCTCAAGAGGGGACAGTATCTTGACCGGGGAGCTGTTTTTT. This codes for CASSSRGDSILTGELFF.

The chain has TRBV6-2 or TRBV6-3 and TRBJ1-1, with a tentative D call TRBD1 (5 bases). Germline CDR1 is MNHEY and CDR2 is SVGEGT. V lost 7 bases to trimming and J lost 1 base, with 19 bases between them. This CDR3 is built from 16 residues. In DNA form, the CDR3 reads TGTGCCAGCACTAAGGACGGTGGGGCGGGGAACACTGAAGCTTTCTTT. Amino acid sequence: CASTKDGGAGNTEAFF.

Only one count was recorded for this clonotype. A much larger clone lies a single base off, so this may be a read error. The chain combines TRBV7-2 with TRBJ2-3, with D uncertain. Trimming left V 2 bases short and J 1 base short, with 13 bases between. The germline V gene has CDR1 SGHTA and CDR2 FQGNSA. CDR3 length equals 16 residues. The CDR3 DNA reads as TGTGCCAGCAGCTTATTGTTGGGGTATGGCACAGATACGCAGTATTTT. Its protein product is CASSLLLGYGTDTQYF.

This clonotype was counted ten times or more. This chain connects TRBV7-9 to TRBJ2-6, with no clear D. The CDR3 extends over 12 amino acids. The germline V and J ends were trimmed by 5 bases and 6 bases, with 5 bases remaining between them. In germline, CDR1 is SEHNR, CDR2 FQNEAQ (reference sequence). As DNA, the CDR3 is TGTGCCAGCAGCACGGAGGCCAACGTCCTGACTTTC. Amino acid sequence: CASSTEANVLTF. Based on the CDR3 plus reference TRBV7-9 and TRBJ2-6, the full variable domain is DTGVSQNPRHKITKRGQNVTFRCDPISEHNRLYWYRQTLGQGPEFLTYFQNEAQLEKSRLLSDRFSAERPKGSFSTLEIQRTEQGDSAMYLCASSTEANVLTFGAGSRLTVL.

In its sample, this clonotype was seen many times. The chain joins TRBV12-3 or TRBV12-4 to TRBJ2-1; 15 bases fit TRBD2. Germline trimming cut 4 bases from V and 5 bases from J; bases unmatched to any gene: 9. The CDR3 is 18 residues long. The CDR3 region is CASSYRTSGRAIDNEQFF. The CDR3 DNA sequence: TGTGCCAGCAGTTATCGGACTAGCGGGAGGGCAATCGACAATGAGCAGTTCTTC.

In its sample, this clonotype was seen a few times. V gene TRBV20-1 combines with J gene TRBJ2-1, with TRBD2 identical over 13 bases. Trimming took 3 bases from V and 6 from J; bases not matched to a gene: 5. Germline V gene data show CDR1 as DFQATT and CDR2 as SNEGSKA (reference sequence). The CDR3 length is 15 residues. The CDR3 region has the DNA TGCAGTGCTAGTACCGGGACTAGCGGGGTCAATGAGCAGTTCTTC. Translating gives CSASTGTSGVNEQFF.

This clonotype was observed many times. This sequence joins TRBV7-8 and TRBJ1-1; D gene unclear. The length of the CDR3 is 14 residues. V lost 4 bases, J lost 0 bases, and 9 bases lay in between. Germline V gives CDR1 SGHVS, CDR2 FQNEAQ. CDR3 DNA: TGTGCCAGCAGCTCAAGGAGTCTGAACACTGAAGCTTTCTTT. Its protein is CASSSRSLNTEAFF. The variable domain in full, with the rest retrieved from reference TRBV7-8 and TRBJ1-1, is GAGVSQSPRYKVAKRGQDVALRCDPISGHVSLFWYQQALGQGPEFLTYFQNEAQLDKSGLPSDRFFAERPEGSVSTLKIQRTQQEDSAVYLCASSSRSLNTEAFFGQGTRLTVV.

In its sample, this clonotype was seen many times. The J gene is TRBJ2-7, the V gene TRBV12-3 or TRBV12-4; D gene uncertain. The CDR3 is 14 residues long. Trimming removed 2 bases at V and 0 bases at J, with 8 bases between. This CDR3 reads CASSLTESSYEQYF. For the CDR3, the DNA is TGTGCCAGCAGTTTAACGGAGAGCTCCTACGAGCAGTACTTC.

The chain couples TRBV19 to TRBJ1-4; no clear D. The germline gives CDR1 LNHDA, CDR2 SQIVND (reference sequence). Trimming shortened V by 2 bases and J by 8 bases, and 6 bases separated the two germline ends. This CDR3 has 12 residues. The CDR3 coding sequence is TGTGCCAGTAGTATACCCGGGGAAAAACTGTTTTTT. Residues: CASSIPGEKLFF.

At least ten counts were recorded for this clonotype. This chain connects TRBV10-3 to TRBJ1-1, with TRBD1 matching 10 bases. CDR3 length: 22 amino acids. V lost 3 bases, J lost 10 bases, and 32 bases stayed unmatched. Germline V gives CDR1 ENHRY, CDR2 SYGVKD. CDR3 in DNA: TGTGCCATCAGTGAAAAGGTTCAGGGACAGGGGAAGGGAAAAGATTTACACCGGGCAGCTTTCTTT. Amino acid sequence: CAISEKVQGQGKGKDLHRAAFF.

In its sample, this clonotype was seen many times. The V call is TRBV19, the J call TRBJ1-1; D is ambiguous. V was trimmed by 4 bases and J by 0 bases, leaving 9 bases between them. The germline V gene has CDR1 LNHDA and CDR2 SQIVND (reference sequence). The CDR3 has 14 amino acids. CDR3 in amino acids: CASSKEGMNTEAFF. Here the CDR3 DNA reads TGTGCCAGTAGTAAAGAGGGCATGAACACTGAAGCTTTCTTT.

This clonotype was observed a handful of times. The rearrangement joins TRBV9 to TRBJ1-1; a possible D gene is TRBD1 (5 bases). The V gene's germline CDR1 is SGDLS and CDR2 YYNGEE. The V and J ends lost 0 bases and 4 bases respectively, with 13 bases between them. This CDR3 contains 15 residues. The CDR3 reads CASSVEGTGGTEAFF. CDR3 nucleotides: TGTGCCAGCAGCGTAGAAGGGACGGGGGGCACTGAAGCTTTCTTT.

There are many counts of this clonotype. V and J are TRBV6-1 and TRBJ1-5; D ambiguous. There are 18 residues in the CDR3. V was shortened by 8 bases and J by 0 bases, with 23 bases between the two germline ends. CDR1 and CDR2 (germline): MNHNS, SASEGT. The CDR3 DNA reads as TGTGCCAGCCTCACCAAGGGCCTAGGATCTTATAGCAATCAGCCCCAGCATTTT. Translated: CASLTKGLGSYSNQPQHF.

The gene calls are TRBV4-2 and TRBJ1-4; D might be TRBD1 (6 bases). The CDR3 has 16 amino acids. V was pared by 1 base and J by 5 bases, with 14 bases between. CDR1 and CDR2 (germline): LGHNA, YNFKEQ. The CDR3 DNA reads TGTGCCAGCAGCCAAGCCCCGCAGGGGTCAAATGAAAAACTGTTTTTT. It specifies CASSQAPQGSNEKLFF.

The chain has TRBV27 and TRBJ2-2, with a tentative D call TRBD2 (5 bases). The length of the CDR3 is 12 residues. Germline loops: CDR1 MNHEY, CDR2 SMNVEV (reference sequence). With 5 bases removed from V and 7 bases from J, the gap between germline ends came to 8 bases. DNA of the CDR3: TGTGCCAGCAGTATCGAGGGCGGGGAGCTGTTTTTT. Translated: CASSIEGGELFF.

In this sample, this clonotype turned up many times. The CDR3: CASSLSQGGTEAFF. CDR3 nucleotide sequence: TGTGCCAGCAGTTTGTCACAGGGGGGCACTGAAGCTTTCTTT. J is TRBJ1-1 and V is TRBV12-3 or TRBV12-4, with 8 bases that match TRBD1. With 3 bases clipped from V and 4 bases from J, the junction kept 4 bases outside the gene matches. This CDR3 contains 14 residues.